This T cell receptor (beta chain) was sequenced for a study of blood T cell repertoires in COVID-19. The V end was cut by 3 bases, the J end by 1 base, with 10 bases between. The length of the CDR3 is 15 residues. The germline V gene has CDR1 LNHDA and CDR2 SQIVND (reference sequence). Clones were sequenced by immunoSEQ multiplex PCR, and TCRdb holds only the in-frame ones, with some missing. The sample includes tens of thousands of clones, 87% of them seen just once. J is TRBJ1-5 and V is TRBV19; D is possibly TRBD1 (5 bases). This clonotype originated in a woman aged 50 to 65 with acute or convalescent COVID-19. Sequencing input: peripheral blood. The CDR3 region is CASSMGGGSNQPQHF. For the CDR3, the DNA is TGTGCCAGTAGTATGGGGGGGGGAAGCAATCAGCCCCAGCATTTT.